Reported below is one T cell receptor (beta chain). Its specificity is unknown. Assay used: immunoSEQ multiplex PCR; TCRdb lists only in-frame clones, some missing. The table has tens of thousands of clones, about four fifths seen once; the top ten hold roughly 3.6%. This sample was taken from a study of a mutant IDH1 vaccine in newly diagnosed glioma. In the study overall: With temozolomide cycles, or 4-6 weeks after radiotherapy alone, vaccination was started. Receipt of radiotherapy, temozolomide, or both preceded the study, and most received both.

The time point was: week 11, during vaccination. Doses of 300 ug of mutant IDH1 20-mer peptide were given with topical imiquimod. Every donor had a new WHO grade 3 or 4 astrocytoma that was IDH1-mutant, with loss of nuclear ATRX. V dropped 4 bases and J dropped 2 bases, with 11 bases sitting between them. The CDR3 sequence is 14 residues long. The germline CDR1 and CDR2 sequences are SGHDN and FVKESK. The receptor's source is a man aged 30 to 39 with glioma. The rearrangement joins TRBV14 to TRBJ1-2, with D perhaps TRBD1 (5 bases). The sample consisted of PBMCs, taken from a glioma patient whose treatment included an IDH1 peptide vaccine. The CDR3 DNA reads TGTGCCAGCAGCCCGCTAGACAGAAACTATGGCTACACCTTC. Translated, it gives CASSPLDRNYGYTF. The full variable domain, completed using reference TRBV14 and TRBJ1-2, is EAGVTQFPSHSVIEKGQTVTLRCDPISGHDNLYWYRRVMGKEIKFLLHFVKESKQDESGMPNNRFLAERTGGTYSTLKVQPAELEDSGVYFCASSPLDRNYGYTFGSGTRLTVV.